Sequencing of this T cell receptor (beta chain) was carried out in a study of blood T cell repertoires in COVID-19. Turning to the study itself: Samples of COVID-19 (acute and convalescent) were obtained from the United States, Italy and Spain. T cells, B-cell-depleted T cells, or PBMCs supplied cDNA or gDNA.

Germline-derived CDR1 and CDR2 are SGHNT and YYREEE (reference sequence). CDR3 length equals 15 residues. J was trimmed by 4 bases and V by 1 base; bases with no gene match: 7. Under the authors' procedure: Estimates of nucleated cell counts were drawn from the amplification of reference gene primers. Here immunoSEQ multiplex PCR was the method, and the copy in TCRdb shows in-frame clones only, minus some. The V and J calls and clone size come from that table; D and trimming were worked out from the DNA. This table holds about 100,000 clones, roughly 82% found once. Sequenced material: peripheral blood. The chain is built from TRBV5-4 and TRBJ2-5; TRBD1 agrees at 7 bases. The TCR comes from a man aged 55 to 70 with acute or convalescent COVID-19. The CDR3 DNA sequence: TGTGCCAGCAGCTTGAGACAGGGTGTTCGAGAGACCCAGTACTTC. It specifies CASSLRQGVRETQYF.